A selection of T cell receptor beta chains follows, all from one sample in a study of T cell repertoires in cytomegalovirus infection. One entry per CDR3 protein results from TCRdb running MiXCR on the reads. The sample has hundreds of thousands of distinct CDR3 sequences, roughly 31% seen once. The sequenced material came from PBMCs. The receptors originated from a human donor in good health (CMV status not recorded). Some clones in this sample may be carry-over from other donors' samples. CDR3s include the opening cysteine and the closing phenylalanine or tryptophan. D genes are given only for firm matches. The listing skips clone size in some rows; elsewhere it reads once, few, many or a size class.

12	few	TRBV30	TRBJ1-5	-	CAWNLQNQPQHF	TGTGCCTGGAACTTACAGAATCAGCCCCAGCATTTT
13	-	TRBV7-3	TRBJ1-5	-	CASSLSPDQPQHF	TGTGCCAGCAGCTTAAGCCCCGATCAGCCCCAGCATTTT
15	-	TRBV18	TRBJ2-7	-	CASSPRTTSSYEQYF	TGTGCCAGCTCACCACGCACGACCAGCTCCTACGAGCAGTACTTC
15	-	TRBV14	TRBJ1-2	TRBD1	CASSRGTGRPYGYTF	TGTGCCAGCAGCCGAGGGACAGGGAGACCCTATGGCTACACCTTC
13	-	TRBV6-1	TRBJ2-1	TRBD1	CASSEAWGTGGFF	TGTGCCAGCAGTGAAGCGTGGGGGACAGGTGGTTTCTTC
15	-	TRBV5-4	TRBJ2-2	-	CASSLETGSTGELFF	TGTGCCAGCAGCTTGGAGACAGGAAGCACCGGGGAGCTGTTTTTT
11	few	TRBV7-8	TRBJ2-5	-	CASSSRATQYF	TGTGCCAGCAGCTCGCGTGCGACCCAGTACTTC
16	many	TRBV7-6	TRBJ1-1	-	CASRTAGGGGDTEAFF	TGTGCCAGCAGAACAGCGGGCGGTGGGGGAGACACTGAAGCTTTCTTT
12	many	TRBV29-1	TRBJ2-2	-	CSVARGDGELFF	TGCAGCGTTGCCAGGGGTGACGGGGAGCTGTTTTTT
16	-	TRBV6-1	TRBJ1-6	-	CASSATDGRYNSPLHF	TGTGCCAGCAGTGCGACGGACGGACGCTATAATTCACCCCTCCACTTT